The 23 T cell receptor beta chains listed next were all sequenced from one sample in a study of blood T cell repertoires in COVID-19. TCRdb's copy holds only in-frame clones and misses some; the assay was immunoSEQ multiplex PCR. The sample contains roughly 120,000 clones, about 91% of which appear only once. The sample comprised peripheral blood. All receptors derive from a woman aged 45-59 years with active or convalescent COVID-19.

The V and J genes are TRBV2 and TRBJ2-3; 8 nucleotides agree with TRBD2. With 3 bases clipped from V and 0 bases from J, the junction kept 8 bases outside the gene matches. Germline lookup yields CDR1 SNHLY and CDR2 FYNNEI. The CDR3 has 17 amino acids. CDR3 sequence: CASSEIVAGPSTDTQYF. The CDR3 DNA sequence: TGTGCCAGCAGTGAGATTGTAGCGGGGCCAAGCACAGATACGCAGTATTTT. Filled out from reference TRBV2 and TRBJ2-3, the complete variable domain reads EPEVTQTPSHQVTQMGQEVILRCVPISNHLYFYWYRQILGQKVEFLVSFYNNEISEKSEIFDDQFSVERPDGSNFTLKIRSTKLEDSAMYFCASSEIVAGPSTDTQYFGPGTRLTVL.

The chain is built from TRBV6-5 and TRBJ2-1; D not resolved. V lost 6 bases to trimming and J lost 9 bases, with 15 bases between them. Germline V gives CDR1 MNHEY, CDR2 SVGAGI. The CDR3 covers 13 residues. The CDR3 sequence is CASRPEGVREQFF. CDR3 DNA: TGTGCCAGCAGACCAGAAGGAGTGCGTGAGCAGTTCTTC.

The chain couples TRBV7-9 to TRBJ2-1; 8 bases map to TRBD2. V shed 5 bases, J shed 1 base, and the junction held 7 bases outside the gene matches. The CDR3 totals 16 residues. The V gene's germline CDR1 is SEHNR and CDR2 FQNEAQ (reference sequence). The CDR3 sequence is CASSRGAGGSYNEQFF. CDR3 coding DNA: TGTGCCAGCAGCAGAGGGGCGGGAGGTTCCTACAATGAGCAGTTCTTC.

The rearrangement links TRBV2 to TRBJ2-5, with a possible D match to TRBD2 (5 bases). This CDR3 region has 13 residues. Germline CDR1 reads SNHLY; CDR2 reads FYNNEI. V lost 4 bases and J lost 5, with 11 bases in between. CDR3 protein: CASSVTRRETQYF. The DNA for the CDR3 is TGTGCCAGCAGTGTGACCCGGAGGGAGACCCAGTACTTC. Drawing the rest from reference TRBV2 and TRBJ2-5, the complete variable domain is EPEVTQTPSHQVTQMGQEVILRCVPISNHLYFYWYRQILGQKVEFLVSFYNNEISEKSEIFDDQFSVERPDGSNFTLKIRSTKLEDSAMYFCASSVTRRETQYFGPGTRLLVL.

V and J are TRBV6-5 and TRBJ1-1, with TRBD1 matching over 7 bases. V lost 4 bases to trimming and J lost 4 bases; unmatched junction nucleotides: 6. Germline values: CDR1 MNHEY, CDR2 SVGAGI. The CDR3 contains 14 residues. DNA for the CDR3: TGTGCCAGCAGTTTCAACAGGGGCCGCACTGAAGCTTTCTTT. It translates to CASSFNRGRTEAFF.

The DNA of the CDR3 is TGCAGCGTTAACCGGGACAGACTCAACTATGGCTACACCTTC. Protein sequence: CSVNRDRLNYGYTF. The chain recombines TRBV29-1 with TRBJ1-2; 7 bases are a match to TRBD1. The V segment lost 5 bases and the J segment 2 bases; nucleotides outside the gene matches: 8. The CDR3 has 14 residues. Germline V CDR1 and CDR2: SQVTM, ANQGSEA. The entire variable domain, with the rest obtained from reference TRBV29-1 and TRBJ1-2, is as follows: SAVISQKPSRDICQRGTSLTIQCQVDSQVTMMFWYRQQPGQSLTLIATANQGSEATYESGFVIDKFPISRPNLTFSTLTVSNMSPEDSSIYLCSVNRDRLNYGYTFGSGTRLTVV.

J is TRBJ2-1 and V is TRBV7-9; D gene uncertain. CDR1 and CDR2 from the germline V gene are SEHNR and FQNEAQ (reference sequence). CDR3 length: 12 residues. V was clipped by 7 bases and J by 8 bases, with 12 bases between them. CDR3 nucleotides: TGTGCCAGCAACCCTAGTGTTCATGAGCAGTTCTTC. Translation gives CASNPSVHEQFF.

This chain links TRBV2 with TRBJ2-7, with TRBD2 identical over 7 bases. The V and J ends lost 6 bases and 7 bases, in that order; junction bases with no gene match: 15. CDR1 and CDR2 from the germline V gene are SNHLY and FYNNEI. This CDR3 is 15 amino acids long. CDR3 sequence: CASRGYKGGPWEQYF. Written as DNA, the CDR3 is TGTGCCAGCAGAGGGTATAAGGGAGGGCCGTGGGAGCAGTACTTC. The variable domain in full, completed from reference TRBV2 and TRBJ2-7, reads EPEVTQTPSHQVTQMGQEVILRCVPISNHLYFYWYRQILGQKVEFLVSFYNNEISEKSEIFDDQFSVERPDGSNFTLKIRSTKLEDSAMYFCASRGYKGGPWEQYFGPGTRLTVT.

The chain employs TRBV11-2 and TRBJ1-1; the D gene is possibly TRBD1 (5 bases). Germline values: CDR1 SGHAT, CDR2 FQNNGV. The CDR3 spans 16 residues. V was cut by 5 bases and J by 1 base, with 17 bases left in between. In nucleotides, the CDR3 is TGTGCCAGCAGCCCTTGGGACTGGCGGAAGAACACTGAAGCTTTCTTT. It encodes CASSPWDWRKNTEAFF.

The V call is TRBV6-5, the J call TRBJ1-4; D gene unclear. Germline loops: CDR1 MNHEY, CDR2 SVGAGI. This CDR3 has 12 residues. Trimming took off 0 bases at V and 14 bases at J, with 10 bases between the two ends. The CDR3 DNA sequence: TGTGCCAGCAGTTACTCGGGAGGGCCCCTGTTTTTT. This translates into CASSYSGGPLFF.

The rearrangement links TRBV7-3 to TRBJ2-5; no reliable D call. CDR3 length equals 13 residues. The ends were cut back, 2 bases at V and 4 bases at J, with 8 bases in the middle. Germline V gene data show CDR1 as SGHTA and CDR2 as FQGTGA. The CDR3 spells CASSLSGGETQYF. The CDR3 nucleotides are TGTGCCAGCAGCTTATCGGGTGGAGAGACCCAGTACTTC.

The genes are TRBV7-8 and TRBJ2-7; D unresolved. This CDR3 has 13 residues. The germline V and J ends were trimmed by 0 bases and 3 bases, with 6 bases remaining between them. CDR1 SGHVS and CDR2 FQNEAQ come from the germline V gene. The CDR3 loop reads CASSLARDYEQYF. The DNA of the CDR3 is TGTGCCAGCAGCTTAGCGCGAGACTACGAGCAGTACTTC.

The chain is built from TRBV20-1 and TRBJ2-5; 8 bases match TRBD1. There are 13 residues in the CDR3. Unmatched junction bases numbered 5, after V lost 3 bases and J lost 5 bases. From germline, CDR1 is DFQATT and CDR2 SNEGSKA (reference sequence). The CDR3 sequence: CSASVQGAETQYF. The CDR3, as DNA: TGCAGTGCTAGTGTCCAGGGGGCGGAGACCCAGTACTTC.

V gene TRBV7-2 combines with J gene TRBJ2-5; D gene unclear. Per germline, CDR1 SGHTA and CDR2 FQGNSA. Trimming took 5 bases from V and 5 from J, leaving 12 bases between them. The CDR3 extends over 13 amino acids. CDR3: CASSLAFSETQYF. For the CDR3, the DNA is TGTGCCAGCAGCCTTGCGTTTTCGGAGACCCAGTACTTC.

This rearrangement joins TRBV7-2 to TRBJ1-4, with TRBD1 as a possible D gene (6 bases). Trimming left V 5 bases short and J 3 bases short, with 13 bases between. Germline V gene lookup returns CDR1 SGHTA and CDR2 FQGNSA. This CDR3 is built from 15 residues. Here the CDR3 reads CASSPTGWANEKLFF. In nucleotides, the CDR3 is TGTGCCAGCAGCCCCACAGGGTGGGCTAATGAAAAACTGTTTTTT.

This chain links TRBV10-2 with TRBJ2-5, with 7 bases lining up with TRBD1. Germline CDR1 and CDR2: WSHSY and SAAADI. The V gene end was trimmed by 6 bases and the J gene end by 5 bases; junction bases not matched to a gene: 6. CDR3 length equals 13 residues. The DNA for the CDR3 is TGCGCCAGCAGCGCTCAGACAGGGGAGACCCAGTACTTC. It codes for CASSAQTGETQYF.

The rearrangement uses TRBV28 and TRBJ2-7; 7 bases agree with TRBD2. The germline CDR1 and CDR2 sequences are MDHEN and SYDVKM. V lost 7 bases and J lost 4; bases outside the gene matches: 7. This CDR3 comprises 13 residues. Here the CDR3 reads CASTRPGGYEQYF. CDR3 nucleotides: TGTGCCAGCACGAGGCCCGGGGGGTACGAGCAGTACTTC.

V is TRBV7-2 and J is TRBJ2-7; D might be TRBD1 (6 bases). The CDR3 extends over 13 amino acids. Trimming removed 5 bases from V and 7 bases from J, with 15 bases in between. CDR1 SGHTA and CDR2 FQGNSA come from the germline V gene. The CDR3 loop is CASSPRGKKEQYF. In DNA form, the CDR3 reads TGTGCCAGCAGCCCGAGGGGGAAGAAGGAGCAGTACTTC. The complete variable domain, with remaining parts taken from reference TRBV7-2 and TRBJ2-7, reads GAGVSQSPSNKVTEKGKDVELRCDPISGHTALYWYRQSLGQGLEFLIYFQGNSAPDKSGLPSDRFSAERTGGSVSTLTIQRTQQEDSAVYLCASSPRGKKEQYFGPGTRLTVT.

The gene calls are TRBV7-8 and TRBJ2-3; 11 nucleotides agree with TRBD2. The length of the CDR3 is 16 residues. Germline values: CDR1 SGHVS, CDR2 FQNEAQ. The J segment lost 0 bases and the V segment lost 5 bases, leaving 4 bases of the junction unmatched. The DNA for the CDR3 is TGTGCCAGCAGCATGACTAGCGGGACTAGCACAGATACGCAGTATTTT. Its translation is CASSMTSGTSTDTQYF.

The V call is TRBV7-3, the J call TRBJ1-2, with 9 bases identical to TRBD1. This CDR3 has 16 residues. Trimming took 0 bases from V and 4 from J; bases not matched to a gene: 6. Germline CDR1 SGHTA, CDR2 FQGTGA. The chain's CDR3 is CASSLTPGQGVYGYTF. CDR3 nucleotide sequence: TGTGCCAGCAGCTTAACGCCGGGACAGGGCGTCTATGGCTACACCTTC.

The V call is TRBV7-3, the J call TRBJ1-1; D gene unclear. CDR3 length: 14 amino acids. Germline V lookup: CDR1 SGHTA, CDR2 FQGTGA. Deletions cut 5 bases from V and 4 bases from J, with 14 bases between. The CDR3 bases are TGTGCCAGCAGCCCGGGCGGACTCGGCACTGAAGCTTTCTTT. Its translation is CASSPGGLGTEAFF. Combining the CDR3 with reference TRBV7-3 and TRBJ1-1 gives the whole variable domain GAGVSQTPSNKVTEKGKYVELRCDPISGHTALYWYRQSLGQGPEFLIYFQGTGAADDSGLPNDRFFAVRPEGSVSTLKIQRTERGDSAVYLCASSPGGLGTEAFFGQGTRLTVV.

The CDR3 spells CASSLGRRFQETQYF. DNA of the CDR3: TGTGCCAGCAGCCTAGGACGGAGGTTCCAAGAGACCCAGTACTTC. This chain connects TRBV5-5 to TRBJ2-5, with D maybe TRBD2 (5 bases). The germline CDR1 and CDR2 sequences are SGHKS and YYEKEE (reference sequence). This CDR3 spans 15 amino acids. The V gene lost 4 bases and the J gene lost 1 base, with 14 bases spanning the gap.

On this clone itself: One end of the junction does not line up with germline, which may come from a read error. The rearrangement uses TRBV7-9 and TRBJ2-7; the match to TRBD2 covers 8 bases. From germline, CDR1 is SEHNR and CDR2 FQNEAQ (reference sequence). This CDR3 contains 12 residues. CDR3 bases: TGTGCCAGCAGCTTATCGGGGGGGCTGGCAGACTTC. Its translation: CASSLSGGLADF. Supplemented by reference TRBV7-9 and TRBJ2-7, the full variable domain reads DTGVSQNPRHKITKRGQNVTFRCDPISEHNRLYWYRQTLGQGPEFLTYFQNEAQLEKSRLLSDRFSAERPKGSFSTLEIQRTEQGDSAMYLCASSLSGGLADFGPGTRLTVT.